This T cell receptor (beta chain) stems from a study of blood T cell repertoires in COVID-19. In the study overall: From T cells, B-cell-depleted T cells, or PBMCs came the material, which was cDNA or gDNA.

V trimming: 2 bases; J trimming: 2 bases; junction bases outside the gene matches: 6. CDR1 and CDR2 from the germline V gene are LNHDA and SQIVND (reference sequence). This CDR3 region has 17 residues. This clone has only a few counts. Sequencing was performed with immunoSEQ multiplex PCR; in TCRdb, only in-frame clones are kept and a portion is missing. The sample lists over 40,000 clones, around 80% occurring once. Sequencing was carried out using peripheral blood. This TCR was recovered from a human donor in a cohort sampled during active COVID-19. This chain joins TRBV19 and TRBJ1-2; 12 bases align to TRBD1. This CDR3 is CASSINSGTGGNYGYTF. The CDR3, as DNA: TGTGCCAGTAGTATAAACTCCGGGACAGGGGGCAACTATGGCTACACCTTC.